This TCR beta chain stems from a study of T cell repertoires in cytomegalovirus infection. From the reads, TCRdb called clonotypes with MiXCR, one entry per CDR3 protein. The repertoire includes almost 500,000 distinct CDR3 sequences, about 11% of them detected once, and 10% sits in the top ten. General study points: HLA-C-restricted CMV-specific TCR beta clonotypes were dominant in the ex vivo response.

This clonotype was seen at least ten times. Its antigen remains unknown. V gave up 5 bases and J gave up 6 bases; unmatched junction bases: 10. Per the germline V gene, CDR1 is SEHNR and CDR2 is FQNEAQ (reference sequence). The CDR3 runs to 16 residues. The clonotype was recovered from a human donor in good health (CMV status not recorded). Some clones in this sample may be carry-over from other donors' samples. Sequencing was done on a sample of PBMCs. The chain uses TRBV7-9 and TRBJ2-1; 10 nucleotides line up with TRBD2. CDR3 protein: CASSKRTSGGPNEQFF. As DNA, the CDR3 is TGTGCCAGCAGCAAACGGACTAGCGGAGGACCCAATGAGCAGTTCTTC. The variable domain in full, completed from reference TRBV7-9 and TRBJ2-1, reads DTGVSQNPRHKITKRGQNVTFRCDPISEHNRLYWYRQTLGQGPEFLTYFQNEAQLEKSRLLSDRFSAERPKGSFSTLEIQRTEQGDSAMYLCASSKRTSGGPNEQFFGPGTRLTVL.